Listed below are T cell receptor beta chains from one sample, sequenced in a study of T cells in Graves' hyperthyroidism and ophthalmopathy. MiXCR, applied by TCRdb to the multiplex PCR reads, yields one record per CDR3 protein. The sample has about 600,000 distinct CDR3 sequences; 12% to 15% are singletons. Sequencing used blood. These receptors were collected from a woman in her late teens or twenties with Graves' ophthalmopathy. Each CDR3 is given with its conserved first and last residue. A D gene is named only where the DNA matches it firmly. Clone size is shown for a subset of rows, as once, few, many or a class of expanded clone.

V	size	D	J	DNA	CDR3
TRBV9	few	TRBD1	TRBJ1-5	TGTGCCAGCAGCAATACAGGGGGGAGCAATCAGCCCCAGCATTTT	CASSNTGGSNQPQHF
TRBV20-1	many	TRBD2	TRBJ2-2	TGCAGTGTGGGACTAGCCGCGAACACCGGGGAGCTGTTTTTT	CSVGLAANTGELFF
TRBV10-2	many	.	TRBJ2-7	TGCGCCAGCAGTGAGCGAAGCGCCCCTTACGAGCAGTACTTC	CASSERSAPYEQYF
TRBV6-2/TRBV6-3	many	.	TRBJ2-3	TGTGCCAGCAGTTACACTTCCCTAGGGCGCGGCGTTCTCACAGATACGCAGTATTTT	CASSYTSLGRGVLTDTQYF
TRBV28	.	TRBD2	TRBJ2-1	TGTGCCAGCAGTGGACCCCCGGGGACTAGCGGCTACAATGAGCAGTTCTTC	CASSGPPGTSGYNEQFF
TRBV20-1	many	TRBD1	TRBJ2-7	TGCAGTGCTAGAGATCCAGGACAGGGGGTTGCCGAGCAGTACTTC	CSARDPGQGVAEQYF
TRBV5-1	.	.	TRBJ2-3	TGCGCCAGCAGCTTAGGGCCAGGGTACACAGATACGCAGTATTTT	CASSLGPGYTDTQYF
TRBV7-8	many	.	TRBJ1-2	TGTGCCAGCAGCTCCGTACAGGGCCTCTATGGCTACACCTTC	CASSSVQGLYGYTF
TRBV15	many	.	TRBJ1-1	TGTGCCACCAGCAGAGATCTTCCTAGGGGAAGCACTGAAGCTTTCTTT	CATSRDLPRGSTEAFF
TRBV7-8	many	.	TRBJ1-4	TGTGCCAGCAGCGAAAACACGGTGTTTAATGAAAAACTGTTTTTT	CASSENTVFNEKLFF
TRBV5-1	.	TRBD2	TRBJ2-1	TGCGCCAGCAGCTTGGAAGGGACTAGCGGGTGCAATGAGCAGTTCTTC	CASSLEGTSGCNEQFF
TRBV30	many	TRBD2	TRBJ2-5	TGTGCCTGGAGCCGCCCTAGAGGCGGGAGAAGAGAGACCCAGTACTTC	CAWSRPRGGRRETQYF
TRBV3-1	few	TRBD1	TRBJ2-6	TGTGCCAGCAGCCAGATGAGGGGGCGACCCCCCTCTGGGGCCAACGTCCTGACTTTC	CASSQMRGRPPSGANVLTF
TRBV6-6	many	TRBD1	TRBJ2-3	TGTGCCAGCAGTTACCTGGGACAGGGAGTAGATACGCAGTATTTT	CASSYLGQGVDTQYF
TRBV20-1	.	.	TRBJ1-1	TGCAGTGCTAGAAGGGACACCAGCCAGAACACTGAAGCTTTCTTT	CSARRDTSQNTEAFF
TRBV4-3	few	TRBD2	TRBJ2-7	TGCGCCAGCAGCCAACTCGCTATTGAGGGAGGGGAAACCTACGAGCAGTACTTC	CASSQLAIEGGETYEQYF
TRBV6-1	many	TRBD2	TRBJ2-7	TGTGCCAGCAGTCAGGGACTAGCCCTATCCTACGAGCAGTACTTC	CASSQGLALSYEQYF
TRBV5-1	many	TRBD2	TRBJ2-3	TGCGCCAGCAGCTTAAGCGGGAGCGGCACAGATACGCAGTATTTT	CASSLSGSGTDTQYF
TRBV7-8	many	.	TRBJ1-4	TGTGCCAGCAGCCTCCAGAACGGGGGACATGCTAATGAAAAACTGTTTTTT	CASSLQNGGHANEKLFF
TRBV12-3/TRBV12-4	many	.	TRBJ2-7	TGTGCCAGCAGTTTTGGGCCGTTCTACGAGCAGTACTTC	CASSFGPFYEQYF
TRBV18	few	TRBD1	TRBJ2-5	TGTGCCAGCTCACCACCACAGGGGTACCAAGAGACCCAGTACTTC	CASSPPQGYQETQYF
TRBV15	many	TRBD1	TRBJ1-1	TGTGCCACCAGCAGACCCTGGACAGGGTTGAACACTGAAGCTTTCTTT	CATSRPWTGLNTEAFF
TRBV7-9	.	.	TRBJ2-7	TGTGCCAGCAGCTTAGTAGGTTCGGGGCACTCCTACGAGCAGTACTTC	CASSLVGSGHSYEQYF
TRBV2	many	.	TRBJ1-5	TGTGCCAGCAGTTATCGTCCACAGAGCAATCAGCCCCAGCATTTT	CASSYRPQSNQPQHF
TRBV28	many	TRBD2	TRBJ2-7	TGTGCCAGCAGTTTATTGCCAGCGGGAGGAACCGAGCAGTACTTC	CASSLLPAGGTEQYF
TRBV30	many	.	TRBJ2-1	TGTGCCTGGAGTGAGACAGGGAGGGATGAGCAGTTCTTC	CAWSETGRDEQFF
TRBV29-1	many	.	TRBJ1-2	TGCAGCGTTGAAGATGGCCGGGGGGGCTACACCTTC	CSVEDGRGGYTF
TRBV7-3	.	.	TRBJ2-2	TGTGCCAGCAGCGGGAACCGGGGCAGCACCGGGGAGCTGTTTTTT	CASSGNRGSTGELFF
TRBV30	.	.	TRBJ2-7	TGTGCCTGGAGGAGGCTGTCTTTTGAGGATGGAGGAGAGCAGTACTTC	CAWRRLSFEDGGEQYF
TRBV20-1	many	TRBD1	TRBJ2-1	TGCAGTGCTAGGACAGGGTCGAGCGGCAATGAGCAGTTCTTC	CSARTGSSGNEQFF
TRBV18	few	TRBD1	TRBJ1-4	TGTGCCAGCTCACCATGGGACAGCTCAAATGAAAAACTGTTTTTT	CASSPWDSSNEKLFF
TRBV7-9	few	.	TRBJ1-1	TGTGCCAGCAGCTCAAGTAGTACCCTGAACACTGAAGCTTTCTTT	CASSSSSTLNTEAFF
TRBV25-1	many	.	TRBJ1-2	TGTGCCAGCAGTGCACACACTAACTATGGCTACACCTTC	CASSAHTNYGYTF
TRBV12-5	few	.	TRBJ2-7	TGTGCTAGTGGTTTGGATCCAGGGCCCTACGAGCAGTACTTC	CASGLDPGPYEQYF
TRBV28	many	TRBD2	TRBJ2-7	TGTGCCACCCTTACAGCGGGAGAAGGCGAGCAGTACTTC	CATLTAGEGEQYF
TRBV3-1	.	.	TRBJ1-2	TGTGCCAGCAGCCAAGAGGGGGGCTTGGGCTATGGCTACACCTTC	CASSQEGGLGYGYTF
TRBV30	few	.	TRBJ1-1	TGTGCCTGGAGTCGTTGGGGATTGAACACTGAAGCTTTCTTT	CAWSRWGLNTEAFF
TRBV6-1	few	TRBD1	TRBJ2-3	TGTGCCAGTCGAAATGGGGACAGGGCCACAGATACGCAGTATTTT	CASRNGDRATDTQYF
TRBV20-1	.	.	TRBJ1-5	TGCAGTGCTAGAGATCGCAGGGGCGGCAGCAATCAGCCCCAGCATTTT	CSARDRRGGSNQPQHF
TRBV4-1	few	TRBD2	TRBJ2-1	TGCGCCAGCAGCCACCCGACAGCGGGAGAGCGGTACAATGAGCAGTTCTTC	CASSHPTAGERYNEQFF
TRBV5-5	many	TRBD1	TRBJ1-4	TGTGCCAGCAGGCTGACAGGGTCGAGTAATGAAAAACTGTTTTTT	CASRLTGSSNEKLFF
TRBV28	many	.	TRBJ2-7	TGTGCCAGCAGTTTGGCAGGCGGGTACCCCTACGAGCAGTACTTC	CASSLAGGYPYEQYF
TRBV30	.	.	TRBJ2-3	TGTGCCTGGGATCGTACAGATACGCAGTATTTT	CAWDRTDTQYF
TRBV12-3/TRBV12-4	many	.	TRBJ1-1	TGTGCCAGCAGACCCGAGGAACTGAACACTGAAGCTTTCTTT	CASRPEELNTEAFF
TRBV30	many	.	TRBJ1-2	TGTGCCTGGAGTAGAGCCCATGGCTACACCTTC	CAWSRAHGYTF